This paragraph covers one T cell receptor beta chain sequence. Its antigen is as yet unknown. This CDR3 contains 12 residues. V was clipped by 2 bases and J by 10 bases, with 9 bases between them. Germline CDR1 is SEHNR and CDR2 is FQNEAQ (reference sequence). This entry comes from a study of T-cell memory formation after mild COVID-19. Turning to the study itself: Clusters of TCRs were largely donor specific. Regarding the study as a whole: Prior to infection, memory already included some responding clones, suggesting cross-reactive memory joined. Specificity for SARS-CoV-2 was not confirmed among the second-wave clones peaking on day 37.

TCRdb independently ran MiXCR on the 5' RACE reads; one entry per CDR3 protein. The sample yields roughly 130,000 distinct CDR3 sequences, around a sixth seen once. The sample was PBMCs or a T cell subset sorted from them (not recorded which). The receptor's source is an adult woman who had mild COVID-19 (a few samples of this study predate the infection). Cell type and time point are not known. The genes are TRBV7-9 and TRBJ2-1; no clear D gene. The CDR3 sequence is CASSLRIGEQFF. The CDR3 DNA follows: TGTGCCAGCAGCTTACGTATTGGGGAGCAGTTCTTC.